This T cell receptor beta chain came from a study of blood T cell repertoires in COVID-19. Across the whole study: Acute and convalescent COVID-19 samples came from the United States, Italy and Spain. T cells, B-cell-depleted T cells, or PBMCs provided the cDNA or gDNA that served as material.

The V gene's germline CDR1 is SGHKS and CDR2 YYEKEE (reference sequence). The CDR3 contains 13 residues. V was shortened by 2 bases and J by 2 bases, with 5 bases between the two germline ends. In the original analysis: Scientists estimated how many nucleated cells there were by amplifying reference gene primers. TCRdb's copy holds only in-frame clones and misses some; the assay was immunoSEQ multiplex PCR. V and J calls and clone size are as listed in that table; D and trimming were resolved from the DNA. The data contain about 200,000 clones, more than 70% of them seen just once; the ten biggest clones take up 1.5% to 2%.

This clonotype was obtained from a young man with active or convalescent COVID-19. The sample consisted of peripheral blood. The rearrangement joins TRBV5-5 to TRBJ1-3; D call uncertain. CDR3 nucleotide sequence: TGTGCCAGCAGCTTATCGGCTGGAAACACCATATATTTT. The encoded protein is CASSLSAGNTIYF.